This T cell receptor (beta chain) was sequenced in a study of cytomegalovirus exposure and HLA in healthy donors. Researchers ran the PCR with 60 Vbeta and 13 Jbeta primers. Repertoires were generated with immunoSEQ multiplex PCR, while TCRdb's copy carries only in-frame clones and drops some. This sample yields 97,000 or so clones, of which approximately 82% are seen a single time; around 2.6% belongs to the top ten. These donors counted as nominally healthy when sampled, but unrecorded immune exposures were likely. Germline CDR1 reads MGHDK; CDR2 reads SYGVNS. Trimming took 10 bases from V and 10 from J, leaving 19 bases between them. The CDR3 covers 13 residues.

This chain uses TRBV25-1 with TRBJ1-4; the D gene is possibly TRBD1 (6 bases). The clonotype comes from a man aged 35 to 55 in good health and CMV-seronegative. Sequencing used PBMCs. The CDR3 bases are TGTGCCACCCAAGCCCCGAGCAGGGGAAAACTGTTTTTT. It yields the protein CATQAPSRGKLFF.